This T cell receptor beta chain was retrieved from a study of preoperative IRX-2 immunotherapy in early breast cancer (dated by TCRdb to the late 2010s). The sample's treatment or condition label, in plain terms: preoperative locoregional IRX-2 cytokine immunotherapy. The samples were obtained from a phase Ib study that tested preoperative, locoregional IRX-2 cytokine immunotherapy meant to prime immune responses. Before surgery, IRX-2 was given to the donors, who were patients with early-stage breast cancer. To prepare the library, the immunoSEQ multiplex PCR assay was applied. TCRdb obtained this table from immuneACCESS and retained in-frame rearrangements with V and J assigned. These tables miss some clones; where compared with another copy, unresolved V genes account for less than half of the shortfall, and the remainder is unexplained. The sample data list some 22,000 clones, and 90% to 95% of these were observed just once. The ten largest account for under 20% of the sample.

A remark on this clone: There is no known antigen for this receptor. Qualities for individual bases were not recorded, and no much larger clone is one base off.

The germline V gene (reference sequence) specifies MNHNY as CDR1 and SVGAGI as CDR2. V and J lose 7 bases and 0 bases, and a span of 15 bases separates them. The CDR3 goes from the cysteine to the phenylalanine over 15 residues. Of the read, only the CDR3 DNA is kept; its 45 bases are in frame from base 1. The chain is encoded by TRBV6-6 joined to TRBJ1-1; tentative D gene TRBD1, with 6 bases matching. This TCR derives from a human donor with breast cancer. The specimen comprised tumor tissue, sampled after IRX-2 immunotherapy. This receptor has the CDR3 CASTLGRGMNTEAFF. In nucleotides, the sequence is TGTGCCAGCACCCTGGGCAGGGGCATGAACACTGAAGCTTTCTTT.